Below, 29 T cell receptor beta chains from the same sample are listed, as sequenced in a study of T cell responses to AZD1222 COVID-19 vaccine. Clones were read by immunoSEQ multiplex PCR, and TCRdb kept only the in-frame ones, dropping some. This sample yields 110,000 or so clones, of which around nine tenths are seen a single time; less than 4% belongs to the top ten. The sample in question was peripheral blood, obtained 28 days after the second AZD1222 dose. The receptors were gathered from an adult who received the AZD1222 COVID-19 vaccine.

This sequence joins TRBV4-3 and TRBJ2-2, with D perhaps matching TRBD2 (5 bases). Germline CDR1 is LGHNA and CDR2 is YSLEER. V was trimmed by 1 base and J by 3 bases, leaving 12 bases between them. CDR3 length: 16 residues. The DNA for the CDR3 is TGCGCCAGCAGCCAAGGGCAGCGGCAGTACACCGGGGAGCTGTTTTTT. Protein product: CASSQGQRQYTGELFF.

The J gene is TRBJ1-4, the V gene TRBV10-3; unclear D gene. The CDR3 has 14 residues. V gave up 10 bases and J gave up 0 bases, with 12 bases separating them. Germline V gene data show CDR1 as ENHRY and CDR2 as SYGVKD. The CDR3 reads CATSRQATNEKLFF. CDR3 nucleotide sequence: TGTGCCACTTCGAGACAAGCAACTAATGAAAAACTGTTTTTT.

J is TRBJ1-3 and V is TRBV5-4; no definite D call. Germline V gene sequence: CDR1 SGHNT, CDR2 YYREEE (reference sequence). This CDR3 spans 16 amino acids. The V end was cut by 0 bases, the J end by 0 bases, with 10 bases between. The CDR3 is CASSLDGERSGNTIYF. In nucleotides, the CDR3 is TGTGCCAGCAGCTTGGATGGGGAACGCTCTGGAAACACCATATATTTT. Full variable domain (remainder filled in from reference TRBV5-4 and TRBJ1-3): ETGVTQSPTHLIKTRGQQVTLRCSSQSGHNTVSWYQQALGQGPQFIFQYYREEENGRGNFPPRFSGLQFPNYSSELNVNALELDDSALYLCASSLDGERSGNTIYFGEGSWLTVV.

The chain carries TRBV30 and TRBJ2-3; 7 nucleotides agree with TRBD1. The CDR3 spans 14 residues. The V and J ends lost 2 bases and 5 bases, in that order; junction bases with no gene match: 7. Per germline, CDR1 GTSNPN and CDR2 SVGIG (reference sequence). The CDR3 DNA reads as TGTGCCTGGAGTTACAGGGGACCAGGAGATACGCAGTATTTT. Translating it yields CAWSYRGPGDTQYF. Filled out from reference TRBV30 and TRBJ2-3, the complete variable domain reads SQTIHQWPATLVQPVGSPLSLECTVEGTSNPNLYWYRQAAGRGLQLLFYSVGIGQISSEVPQNLSASRPQDRQFILSSKKLLLSDSGFYLCAWSYRGPGDTQYFGPGTRLTVL.

CDR3 sequence: CASSLGRGDYGYTF. The CDR3 nucleotides read TGTGCCAGCAGCTTAGGACGGGGTGACTATGGCTACACCTTC. This chain connects TRBV7-9 to TRBJ1-2, with D uncertain. The V gene lost 1 base and the J gene lost 3 bases, with 9 bases spanning the gap. This CDR3 has 14 amino acids. Germline CDR1 SEHNR, CDR2 FQNEAQ (reference sequence). Combining the CDR3 with reference TRBV7-9 and TRBJ1-2 gives the whole variable domain DTGVSQNPRHKITKRGQNVTFRCDPISEHNRLYWYRQTLGQGPEFLTYFQNEAQLEKSRLLSDRFSAERPKGSFSTLEIQRTEQGDSAMYLCASSLGRGDYGYTFGSGTRLTVV.

V usage is TRBV10-2 and J usage is TRBJ2-7; D is unclear. V was clipped by 9 bases and J by 3 bases, with 21 bases between them. Germline V gene data show CDR1 as WSHSY and CDR2 as SAAADI. The CDR3 loop spans 15 amino acids. CDR3 DNA: TGCGCCAGTCATTCTACCGGGCCAACTCTCTACGAGCAGTACTTC. It translates to CASHSTGPTLYEQYF.

This clone was seen a single time. V and J are TRBV4-3 and TRBJ2-2; 13 bases fit TRBD2. The CDR3 spans 18 residues. The germline CDR1 and CDR2 sequences are LGHNA and YSLEER. V lost 3 bases, J lost 6 bases, and 10 bases stayed unmatched. CDR3 amino acids: CASSHGTSGTQGAGELFF. For the CDR3, the DNA is TGCGCCAGCAGCCATGGGACTAGCGGGACCCAGGGGGCCGGGGAGCTGTTTTTT.

In this sample, this clone turned up once. The V gene is TRBV5-5, the J gene TRBJ1-4, with D hard to call. Trimming pared 3 bases from V and 5 bases from J, leaving 14 bases between. Germline loops: CDR1 SGHKS, CDR2 YYEKEE (reference sequence). This CDR3 contains 15 residues. CDR3 coding DNA: TGTGCCAGCAGCTCGGGCGCGGGCCTGAATGAAAAACTGTTTTTT. It yields the protein CASSSGAGLNEKLFF. The full variable domain, in which reference TRBV5-5 and TRBJ1-4 provide the parts outside the CDR3, is DAGVTQSPTHLIKTRGQQVTLRCSPISGHKSVSWYQQVLGQGPQFIFQYYEKEERGRGNFPDRFSARQFPNYSSELNVNALLLGDSALYLCASSSGAGLNEKLFFGSGTQLSVL.

The genes are TRBV7-9 and TRBJ1-2; a possible D gene is TRBD1 (5 bases). CDR3 length: 13 residues. Germline lookup yields CDR1 SEHNR and CDR2 FQNEAQ (reference sequence). V was shortened by 1 base and J by 8 bases, with 11 bases between the two germline ends. Here the CDR3 reads CASSLGDSGGYTF. Here the CDR3 DNA reads TGTGCCAGCAGCTTAGGTGACAGCGGAGGCTACACCTTC.

The chain couples TRBV2 to TRBJ1-6; D gene unclear. Germline CDR1 and CDR2: SNHLY and FYNNEI. This CDR3 has 14 residues. Trimming left V 4 bases short and J 5 bases short, with 9 bases between. CDR3 residues: CASSGNVNNSPLHF. DNA for the CDR3: TGTGCCAGCAGTGGGAATGTGAATAATTCACCCCTCCACTTT.

The genes are TRBV28 and TRBJ1-2; 7 bases agree with TRBD1. CDR1 MDHEN and CDR2 SYDVKM come from the germline V gene. The trim removed 5 bases at V and 8 bases at J, leaving 11 bases unmatched. The CDR3 sequence is 14 residues long. CDR3: CASSRRTGSRGYTF. The CDR3, as DNA: TGTGCCAGCAGTCGTCGGACAGGTAGTCGAGGCTACACCTTC.

The chain employs TRBV12-3 or TRBV12-4 and TRBJ1-1, with 8 bases fitting TRBD1. CDR3 length: 13 residues. V shed 6 bases and J 3 bases; nucleotides not matched to a gene: 3. The CDR3 DNA reads as TGTGCCAGCAGCGTACAGGGGGACACTGAAGCTTTCTTT. Encoded protein: CASSVQGDTEAFF.

This chain uses TRBV4-3 with TRBJ1-2; D not certain. Germline values: CDR1 LGHNA, CDR2 YSLEER. The CDR3 consists of 15 residues. V was cut by 4 bases and J by 4 bases, with 16 bases left in between. The CDR3 bases are TGCGCCAGCAGCCTCAGGCACGATGGGCTCTATGGCTACACCTTC. Its protein product is CASSLRHDGLYGYTF.

Only a few counts were recorded for this clone. The V call is TRBV2, the J call TRBJ2-1, with TRBD2 matching 12 bases. The CDR3 runs to 14 residues. V lost 6 bases to trimming and J lost 10 bases; unmatched junction nucleotides: 7. Germline V lookup: CDR1 SNHLY, CDR2 FYNNEI. CDR3 protein: CASRRLAGGREQFF. CDR3 in DNA: TGTGCCAGCAGACGCCTAGCGGGAGGGCGAGAGCAGTTCTTC.

This chain uses TRBV12-5 with TRBJ2-2, with a weak D call TRBD2 (6 bases). From germline, CDR1 is LGHNT and CDR2 FRNRAP. The CDR3 consists of 15 residues. Trimming cost V 4 bases and J 1 base, with 10 bases left between them. The CDR3 DNA sequence: TGTGCTAGTGGTTATGCGGGACGGAACACCGGGGAGCTGTTTTTT. Residues: CASGYAGRNTGELFF.

The rearrangement joins TRBV29-1 to TRBJ2-5; weak D call: TRBD1 (6 bases). The CDR3 contains 13 residues. Germline V CDR1 and CDR2: SQVTM, ANQGSEA. Trimming left V 5 bases short and J 0 bases short, with 10 bases between. The CDR3 nucleotides are TGCAGCGTTCCGGGACACCACCAAGAGACCCAGTACTTC. Its translation is CSVPGHHQETQYF. Supplemented by reference TRBV29-1 and TRBJ2-5, the full variable domain reads SAVISQKPSRDICQRGTSLTIQCQVDSQVTMMFWYRQQPGQSLTLIATANQGSEATYESGFVIDKFPISRPNLTFSTLTVSNMSPEDSSIYLCSVPGHHQETQYFGPGTRLLVL.

The V and J genes are TRBV6-4 and TRBJ1-5, with 7 bases matching TRBD1. The trim removed 0 bases at V and 0 bases at J, leaving 5 bases unmatched. From germline, CDR1 is MRHNA and CDR2 SNTAGT. This CDR3 region has 17 residues. CDR3 residues: CASSDSLGQVSNQPQHF. The CDR3 nucleotides are TGTGCCAGCAGTGACTCCCTCGGACAGGTTAGCAATCAGCCCCAGCATTTT.

V usage is TRBV19 and J usage is TRBJ2-3; D remains unclear. Trimming removed 8 bases at V and 2 bases at J, with 11 bases between. Germline V gene sequence: CDR1 LNHDA, CDR2 SQIVND (reference sequence). The CDR3 length is 13 residues. CDR3 in DNA: TGTGCCAGTGGGATAAGCCCCACAGATACGCAGTATTTT. Its translation: CASGISPTDTQYF.

The gene calls are TRBV5-8 and TRBJ2-2, with D perhaps matching TRBD2 (6 bases). This CDR3 comprises 15 residues. Trimming shortened V by 0 bases and J by 0 bases, and 6 bases separated the two germline ends. Germline CDR1 reads SGHTS; CDR2 reads YDEGEE. This chain's CDR3 is CASSLGLANTGELFF. For the CDR3, the DNA is TGTGCCAGCAGCTTGGGACTAGCGAACACCGGGGAGCTGTTTTTT.

This chain links TRBV4-2 with TRBJ1-2; no definite D call. Deletions cut 0 bases from V and 0 bases from J, with 11 bases between. This CDR3 has 16 amino acids. CDR1 is LGHNA, CDR2 YNFKEQ, per germline. CDR3 DNA sequence: TGTGCCAGCAGCCAAGACGCAAACACTGCTAACTATGGCTACACCTTC. Translation: CASSQDANTANYGYTF.

The chain joins TRBV7-2 to TRBJ1-2, with a possible D match to TRBD1 (5 bases). Germline V gene sequence: CDR1 SGHTA, CDR2 FQGNSA. The CDR3 loop spans 13 amino acids. The V and J ends lost 2 bases and 4 bases respectively, with 8 bases between them. The CDR3 bases are TGTGCCAGCAGCTTACAGGGTGCCTATGGCTACACCTTC. As protein: CASSLQGAYGYTF.

This clone was counted a few times. This sequence joins TRBV9 and TRBJ2-5, with D unresolved. The V end was cut by 3 bases, the J end by 7 bases, with 16 bases between. The length of the CDR3 is 14 residues. The V gene's germline CDR1 is SGDLS and CDR2 YYNGEE. The DNA for the CDR3 is TGTGCCAGCAGCGAGGGCGAAAGGATAGGGACCCAGTACTTC. It codes for CASSEGERIGTQYF. Full variable domain (rest looked up from reference TRBV9 and TRBJ2-5): DSGVTQTPKHLITATGQRVTLRCSPRSGDLSVYWYQQSLDQGLQFLIQYYNGEERAKGNILERFSAQQFPDLHSELNLSSLELGDSALYFCASSEGERIGTQYFGPGTRLLVL.

The genes are TRBV18 and TRBJ1-6; D is undetermined. V was trimmed by 5 bases and J by 6 bases, leaving 14 bases between them. Per the germline V gene, CDR1 is KGHSH and CDR2 is LQKENI. CDR3 size: 15 residues. As DNA, the CDR3 is TGTGCCAGCTCAAAATTAGCAAGCCCTAATTCACCCCTCCACTTT. Amino acid sequence: CASSKLASPNSPLHF.

The rearrangement joins TRBV19 to TRBJ2-1; 10 bases are a match to TRBD2. The J segment lost 11 bases and the V segment lost 4 bases, leaving 8 bases of the junction unmatched. CDR3 length equals 14 residues. Germline loops: CDR1 LNHDA, CDR2 SQIVND (reference sequence). The CDR3 reads CASSSSSGRAQQFF. The CDR3 DNA reads TGTGCCAGTAGTAGTTCCAGCGGGAGGGCTCAGCAGTTCTTC.

This clone was seen more than once but under ten times. V and J are TRBV30 and TRBJ1-5; TRBD1 might be the D (5 bases). Per germline, CDR1 GTSNPN and CDR2 SVGIG (reference sequence). V lost 5 bases and J lost 7, with 21 bases in between. The CDR3 loop spans 15 amino acids. The CDR3 sequence is CAWSTGTASRQPQHF. The CDR3 DNA reads as TGTGCCTGGTCGACTGGGACTGCCAGCAGGCAGCCCCAGCATTTT.

This clone has just a few counts. The V and J genes are TRBV18 and TRBJ1-4; the D is unclear. Trimming cost V 5 bases and J 3 bases, with 10 bases left between them. The length of the CDR3 is 14 residues. Germline-derived CDR1 and CDR2 are KGHSH and LQKENI. The CDR3 here is CASSESTANEKLFF. DNA for the CDR3: TGTGCCAGCTCAGAATCCACAGCTAATGAAAAACTGTTTTTT.

The J gene is TRBJ2-2, the V gene TRBV7-2; 13 bases are a match to TRBD2. J lost 6 bases, V lost 2 bases, and 6 bases had no gene match. CDR1 SGHTA and CDR2 FQGNSA come from the germline V gene. This CDR3 comprises 17 residues. CDR3 region: CASSLYSGLAGPGELFF. The CDR3 DNA follows: TGTGCCAGCAGCTTATATTCGGGACTAGCGGGGCCCGGGGAGCTGTTTTTT.

This chain links TRBV28 with TRBJ1-1, with D uncertain. Germline assignment: CDR1 MDHEN and CDR2 SYDVKM. The V gene lost 8 bases and the J gene lost 11 bases, with 18 bases spanning the gap. The CDR3 has 12 residues. CDR3: CASRWAEGAAFF. The CDR3 DNA sequence: TGTGCCAGCCGGTGGGCGGAGGGTGCGGCTTTCTTT.

The chain joins TRBV7-6 to TRBJ2-1; D not certain. Between the trimmed V and J ends, which lost 5 bases and 0 bases, there was a span of 14 bases. Germline V gives CDR1 SGHVS, CDR2 FNYEAQ. The CDR3 contains 16 residues. CDR3 sequence reads: CASSTPLRSSYNEQFF. The CDR3 nucleotides read TGTGCCAGCAGCACCCCTCTAAGGAGCTCCTACAATGAGCAGTTCTTC.